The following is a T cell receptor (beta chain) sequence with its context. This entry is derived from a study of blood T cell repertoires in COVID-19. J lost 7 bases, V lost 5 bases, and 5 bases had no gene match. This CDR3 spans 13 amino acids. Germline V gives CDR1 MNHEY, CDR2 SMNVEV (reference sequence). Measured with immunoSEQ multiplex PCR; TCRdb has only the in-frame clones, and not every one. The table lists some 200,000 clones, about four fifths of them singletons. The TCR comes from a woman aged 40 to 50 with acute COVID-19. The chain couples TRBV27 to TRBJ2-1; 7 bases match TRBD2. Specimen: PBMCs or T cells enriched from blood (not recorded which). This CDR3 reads CASSPPGGNEQFF. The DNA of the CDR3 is TGTGCCAGCAGTCCCCCCGGGGGGAATGAGCAGTTCTTC.